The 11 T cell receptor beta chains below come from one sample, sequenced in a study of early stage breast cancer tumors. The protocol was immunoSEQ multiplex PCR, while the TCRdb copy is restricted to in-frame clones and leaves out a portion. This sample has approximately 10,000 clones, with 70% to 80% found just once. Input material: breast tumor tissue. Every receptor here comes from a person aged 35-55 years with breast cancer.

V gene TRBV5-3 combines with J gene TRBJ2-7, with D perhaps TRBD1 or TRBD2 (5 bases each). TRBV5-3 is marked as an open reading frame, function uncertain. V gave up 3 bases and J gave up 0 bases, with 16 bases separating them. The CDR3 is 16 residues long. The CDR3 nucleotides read TGTGCCAGAAGCTGGGGCGACCCCGACTACTCCTACGAGCAGTACTTC. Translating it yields CARSWGDPDYSYEQYF.

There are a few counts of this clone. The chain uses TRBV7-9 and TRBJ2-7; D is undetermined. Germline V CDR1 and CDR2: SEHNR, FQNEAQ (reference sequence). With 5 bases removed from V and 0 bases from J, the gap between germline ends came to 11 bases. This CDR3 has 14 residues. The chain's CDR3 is CASSPANPSYEQYF. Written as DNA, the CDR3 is TGTGCCAGCAGCCCAGCTAATCCCTCCTACGAGCAGTACTTC.

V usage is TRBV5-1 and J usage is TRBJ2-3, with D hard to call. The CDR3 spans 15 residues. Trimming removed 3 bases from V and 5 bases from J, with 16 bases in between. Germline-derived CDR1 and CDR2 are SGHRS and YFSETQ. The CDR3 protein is CASSSEAHTRDTQYF. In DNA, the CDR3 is TGCGCCAGCAGCTCCGAGGCTCACACGCGAGATACGCAGTATTTT.

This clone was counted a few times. In DNA, the CDR3 is TGTGCCAGCGTGGTAGGGGGCAGTGAAGCTTTCTTT. Translating it yields CASVVGGSEAFF. The chain links TRBV7-9 to TRBJ1-1, with 7 bases aligning to TRBD1. V lost 8 bases to trimming and J lost 7 bases; unmatched junction nucleotides: 7. The CDR3 length is 12 residues. CDR1 and CDR2 (germline): SEHNR, FQNEAQ (reference sequence).

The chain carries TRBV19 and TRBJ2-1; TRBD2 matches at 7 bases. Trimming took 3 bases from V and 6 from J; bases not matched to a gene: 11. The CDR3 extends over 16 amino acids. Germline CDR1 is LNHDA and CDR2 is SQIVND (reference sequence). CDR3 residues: CASSMQGRRERNEQFF. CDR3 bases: TGTGCCAGTAGTATGCAGGGTCGGCGGGAGCGCAATGAGCAGTTCTTC.

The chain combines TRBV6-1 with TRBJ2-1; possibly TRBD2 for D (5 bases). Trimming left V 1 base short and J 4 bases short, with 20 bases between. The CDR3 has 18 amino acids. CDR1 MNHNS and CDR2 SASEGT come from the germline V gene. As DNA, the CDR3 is TGTGCCAGCAGTGAAGAGGCAGGTCCGGGAATGGGGTACAATGAGCAGTTCTTC. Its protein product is CASSEEAGPGMGYNEQFF.

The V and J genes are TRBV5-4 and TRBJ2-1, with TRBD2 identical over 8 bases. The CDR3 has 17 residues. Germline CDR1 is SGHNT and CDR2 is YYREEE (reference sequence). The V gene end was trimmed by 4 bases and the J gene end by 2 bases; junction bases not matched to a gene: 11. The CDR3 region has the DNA TGTGCCAGCAGCCAATTGGGGAGCGGGGGCGCCTACAATGAGCAGTTCTTC. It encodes CASSQLGSGGAYNEQFF.

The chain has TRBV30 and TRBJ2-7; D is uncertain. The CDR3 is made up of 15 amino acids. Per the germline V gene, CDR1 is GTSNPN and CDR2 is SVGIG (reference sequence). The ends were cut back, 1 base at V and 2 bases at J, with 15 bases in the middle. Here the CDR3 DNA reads TGTGCCTGGAGTGACCAGCTCCTGATAACCTACGAGCAGTACTTC. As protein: CAWSDQLLITYEQYF.

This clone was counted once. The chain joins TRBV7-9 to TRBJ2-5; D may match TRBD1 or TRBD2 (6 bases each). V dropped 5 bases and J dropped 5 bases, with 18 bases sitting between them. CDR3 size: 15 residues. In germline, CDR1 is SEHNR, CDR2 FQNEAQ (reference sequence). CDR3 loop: CASSHEGGRAETQYF. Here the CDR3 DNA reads TGTGCCAGCAGCCACGAGGGGGGCAGGGCGGAGACCCAGTACTTC.

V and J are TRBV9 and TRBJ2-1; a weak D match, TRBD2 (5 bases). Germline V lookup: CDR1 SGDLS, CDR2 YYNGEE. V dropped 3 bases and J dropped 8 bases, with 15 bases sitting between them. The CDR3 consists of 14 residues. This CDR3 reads CASSDRAPSHEQFF. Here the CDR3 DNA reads TGTGCCAGCAGCGACCGGGCCCCTAGCCATGAGCAGTTCTTC.

CDR3 sequence (DNA): TGCGCCAGCAGCTTGGACACCAGGGCGAACACTGAAGCTTTCTTT. It specifies CASSLDTRANTEAFF. The chain links TRBV5-1 to TRBJ1-1; a weak D match, TRBD1 (5 bases). The CDR3 sequence is 15 residues long. CDR1 is SGHRS, CDR2 YFSETQ, per germline. The V end was cut by 0 bases, the J end by 1 base, with 10 bases between. Using reference TRBV5-1 and TRBJ1-1 for the parts outside the CDR3, the full variable domain is KAGVTQTPRYLIKTRGQQVTLSCSPISGHRSVSWYQQTPGQGLQFLFEYFSETQRNKGNFPGRFSGRQFSNSRSEMNVSTLELGDSALYLCASSLDTRANTEAFFGQGTRLTVV.